This TCR beta chain was observed in a study of cytomegalovirus exposure and HLA in healthy donors. General study points: The listing of 150 to 200 TCR beta chains classed them as cytomegalovirus-associated. Presence/absence analyses took donor sequencing depth as roughly uniform.

Amplification used 60 Vbeta primers and 13 Jbeta primers. The table came from immunoSEQ multiplex PCR; TCRdb's copy has only in-frame clones and leaves some out. The sample contains some 190,000 clones, roughly 77% of which appear only once. The germline gives CDR1 KGHSH, CDR2 LQKENI. This CDR3 spans 16 amino acids. V trimming: 4 bases; J trimming: 3 bases; junction bases outside the gene matches: 2. Details on this clone: As yet, its antigen is unknown.

The chain recombines TRBV18 with TRBJ2-2, with 13 nucleotides matching TRBD2. The TCR comes from a woman in her 30s in good health and CMV-seropositive. Sequencing was done on a sample of PBMCs. As DNA, the CDR3 is TGTGCCAGCTCACTCGGACTAGCGGGGGACACCGGGGAGCTGTTTTTT. This sequence encodes CASSLGLAGDTGELFF.